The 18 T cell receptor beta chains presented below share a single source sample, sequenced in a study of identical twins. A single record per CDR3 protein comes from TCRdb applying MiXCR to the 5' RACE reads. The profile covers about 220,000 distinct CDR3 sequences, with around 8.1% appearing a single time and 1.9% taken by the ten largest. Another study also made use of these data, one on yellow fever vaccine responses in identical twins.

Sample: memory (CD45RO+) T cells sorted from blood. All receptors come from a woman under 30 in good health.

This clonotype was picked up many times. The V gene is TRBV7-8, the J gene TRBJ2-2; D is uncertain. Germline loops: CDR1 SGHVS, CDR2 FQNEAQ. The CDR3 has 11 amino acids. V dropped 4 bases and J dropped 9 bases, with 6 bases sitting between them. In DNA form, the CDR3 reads TGTGCCAGCAGCTCAGATCGGGAGCTGTTTTTT. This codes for CASSSDRELFF. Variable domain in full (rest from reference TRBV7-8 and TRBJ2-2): GAGVSQSPRYKVAKRGQDVALRCDPISGHVSLFWYQQALGQGPEFLTYFQNEAQLDKSGLPSDRFFAERPEGSVSTLKIQRTQQEDSAVYLCASSSDRELFFGEGSRLTVL.

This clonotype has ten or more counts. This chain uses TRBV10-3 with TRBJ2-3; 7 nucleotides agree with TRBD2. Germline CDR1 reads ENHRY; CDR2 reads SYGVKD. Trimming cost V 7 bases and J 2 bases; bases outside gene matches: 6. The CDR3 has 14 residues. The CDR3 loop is CAIMKAGTTDTQYF. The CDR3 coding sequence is TGTGCCATCATGAAAGCGGGGACCACAGATACGCAGTATTTT.

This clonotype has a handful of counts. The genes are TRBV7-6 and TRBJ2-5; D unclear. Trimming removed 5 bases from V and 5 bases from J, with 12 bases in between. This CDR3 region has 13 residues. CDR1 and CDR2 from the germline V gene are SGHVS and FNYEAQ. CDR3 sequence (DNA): TGTGCCAGCAGCGCGATCCGACGGGAGACCCAGTACTTC. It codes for CASSAIRRETQYF.

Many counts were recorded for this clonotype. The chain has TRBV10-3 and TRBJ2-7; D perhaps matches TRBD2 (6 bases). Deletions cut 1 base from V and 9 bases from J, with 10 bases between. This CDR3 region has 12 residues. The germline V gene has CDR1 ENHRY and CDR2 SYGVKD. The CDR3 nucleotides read TGTGCCATCAGTGAGTGGCGGGGATTGCAGTACTTC. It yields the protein CAISEWRGLQYF.

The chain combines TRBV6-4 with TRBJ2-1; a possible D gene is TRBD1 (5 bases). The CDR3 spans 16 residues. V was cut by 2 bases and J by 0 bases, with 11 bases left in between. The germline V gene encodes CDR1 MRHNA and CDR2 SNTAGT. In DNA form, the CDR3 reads TGTGCCAGCAGTGACACTGGGGCCGCCTCCTACAATGAGCAGTTCTTC. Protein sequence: CASSDTGAASYNEQFF.

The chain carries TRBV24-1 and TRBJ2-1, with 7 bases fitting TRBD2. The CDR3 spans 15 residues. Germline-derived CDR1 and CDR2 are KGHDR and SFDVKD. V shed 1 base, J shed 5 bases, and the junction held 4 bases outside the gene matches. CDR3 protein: CATSDFLAGDNEQFF. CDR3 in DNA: TGTGCCACCAGTGATTTTCTGGCGGGAGACAATGAGCAGTTCTTC.

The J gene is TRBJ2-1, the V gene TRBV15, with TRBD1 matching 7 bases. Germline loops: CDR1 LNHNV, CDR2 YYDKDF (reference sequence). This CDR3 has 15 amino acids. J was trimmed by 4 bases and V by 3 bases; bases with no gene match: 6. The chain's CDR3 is CATSSGTVSYNEQFF. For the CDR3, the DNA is TGTGCCACCAGCAGCGGGACAGTTTCGTACAATGAGCAGTTCTTC.

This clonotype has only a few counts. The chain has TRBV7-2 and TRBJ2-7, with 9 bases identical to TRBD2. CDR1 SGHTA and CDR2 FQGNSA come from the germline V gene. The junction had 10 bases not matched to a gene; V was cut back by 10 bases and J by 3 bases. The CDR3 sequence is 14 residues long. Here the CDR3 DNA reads TGTGCCACCATGCCGACTAGCGGAAACTACGAGCAGTACTTC. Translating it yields CATMPTSGNYEQYF.

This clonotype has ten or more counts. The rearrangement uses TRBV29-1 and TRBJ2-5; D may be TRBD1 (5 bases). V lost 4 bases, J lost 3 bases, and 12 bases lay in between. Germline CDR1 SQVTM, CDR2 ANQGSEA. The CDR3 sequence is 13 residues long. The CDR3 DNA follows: TGCAGCGTTGCTCGGGTAGGGGAAGAGACCCAGTACTTC. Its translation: CSVARVGEETQYF.

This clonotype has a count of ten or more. CDR3 sequence (DNA): TGCGCCAGCAGCAACGACGGAAGGAACACTGAAGCTTTCTTT. This encodes CASSNDGRNTEAFF. The V and J genes are TRBV5-1 and TRBJ1-1, with D uncertain. CDR1 is SGHRS and CDR2 is YFSETQ in the germline V gene. The CDR3 totals 14 residues. V dropped 4 bases and J dropped 1 base, with 11 bases sitting between them.

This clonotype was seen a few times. CDR3 in amino acids: CASSPLGANEKLFF. The CDR3 DNA reads TGTGCCAGCAGCCCGCTGGGTGCTAATGAAAAACTGTTTTTT. The rearrangement links TRBV7-9 to TRBJ1-4, with no clear D. CDR3 length: 14 residues. Per the germline V gene, CDR1 is SEHNR and CDR2 is FQNEAQ (reference sequence). V shed 5 bases and J shed 3 bases, with 10 bases lying between them.

The CDR3 region has the DNA TGCAGCGTTCGTAGCGGGAGTGGAGATACGCAGTATTTT. It translates to CSVRSGSGDTQYF. The rearrangement joins TRBV29-1 to TRBJ2-3; 9 bases fit TRBD2. The CDR3 loop spans 13 amino acids. The germline gives CDR1 SQVTM, CDR2 ANQGSEA. Trimming at V came to 5 bases and at J to 5 bases, leaving 5 bases not matched to a gene.

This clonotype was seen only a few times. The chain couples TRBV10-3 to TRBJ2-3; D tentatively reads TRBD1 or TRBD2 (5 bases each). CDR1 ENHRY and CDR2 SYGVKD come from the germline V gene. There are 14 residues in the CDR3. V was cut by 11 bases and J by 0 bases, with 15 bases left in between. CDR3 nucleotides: TGTGCCGGGGCCGGGACGGGGAGCACAGATACGCAGTATTTT. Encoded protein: CAGAGTGSTDTQYF.

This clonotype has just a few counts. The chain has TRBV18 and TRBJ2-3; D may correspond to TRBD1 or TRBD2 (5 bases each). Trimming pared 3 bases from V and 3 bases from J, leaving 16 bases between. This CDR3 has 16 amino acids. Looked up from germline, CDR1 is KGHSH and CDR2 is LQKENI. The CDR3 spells CASSPPGSGFTDTQYF. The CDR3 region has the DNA TGTGCCAGCTCACCTCCAGGGTCGGGGTTTACAGATACGCAGTATTTT. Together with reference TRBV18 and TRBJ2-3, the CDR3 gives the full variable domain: NAGVMQNPRHLVRRRGQEARLRCSPMKGHSHVYWYRQLPEEGLKFMVYLQKENIIDESGMPKERFSAEFPKEGPSILRIQQVVRGDSAAYFCASSPPGSGFTDTQYFGPGTRLTVL.

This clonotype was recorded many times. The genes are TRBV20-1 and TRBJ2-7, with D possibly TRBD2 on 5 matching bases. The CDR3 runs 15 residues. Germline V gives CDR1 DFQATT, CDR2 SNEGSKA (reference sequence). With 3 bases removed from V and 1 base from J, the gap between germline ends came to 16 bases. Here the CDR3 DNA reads TGCAGTGCTAGGTTCCGAGCGGCATCTTCCTACGAGCAGTACTTC. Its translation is CSARFRAASSYEQYF.

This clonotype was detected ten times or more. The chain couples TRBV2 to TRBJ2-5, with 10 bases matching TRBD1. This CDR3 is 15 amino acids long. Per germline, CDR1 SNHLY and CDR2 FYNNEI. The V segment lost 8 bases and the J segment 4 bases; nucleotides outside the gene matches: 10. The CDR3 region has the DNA TGTGCCAGCCCTTCGGACAGGGGGATACGAGAGACCCAGTACTTC. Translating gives CASPSDRGIRETQYF. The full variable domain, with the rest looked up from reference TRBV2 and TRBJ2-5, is EPEVTQTPSHQVTQMGQEVILRCVPISNHLYFYWYRQILGQKVEFLVSFYNNEISEKSEIFDDQFSVERPDGSNFTLKIRSTKLEDSAMYFCASPSDRGIRETQYFGPGTRLLVL.

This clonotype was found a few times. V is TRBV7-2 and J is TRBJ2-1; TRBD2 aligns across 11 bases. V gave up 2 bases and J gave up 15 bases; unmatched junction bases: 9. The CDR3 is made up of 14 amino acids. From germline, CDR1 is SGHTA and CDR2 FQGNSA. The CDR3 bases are TGTGCCAGCAGCTTAACTAGCGGGAGTCTCTCTCCGTTCTTC. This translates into CASSLTSGSLSPFF.

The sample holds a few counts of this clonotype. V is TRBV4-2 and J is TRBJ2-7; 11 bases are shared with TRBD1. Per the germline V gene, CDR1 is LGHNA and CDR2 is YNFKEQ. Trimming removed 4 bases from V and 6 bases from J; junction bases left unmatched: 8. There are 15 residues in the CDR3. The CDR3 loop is CASSRPLGQGVEQYF. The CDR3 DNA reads TGTGCCAGCAGCCGACCTCTGGGACAGGGGGTCGAGCAGTACTTC.